This passage covers 15 T cell receptor beta chains from one sample sequenced in a study of blood T cell repertoires in COVID-19. TCRdb's copy holds only in-frame clones and misses some; the assay was immunoSEQ multiplex PCR. The sample has some 200,000 clones, 80% seen once. Sequencing was performed on peripheral blood. All receptors come from a human donor in a cohort sampled during active COVID-19.

This clone was picked up a small number of times. The genes are TRBV27 and TRBJ1-2; 7 positions agree with TRBD1. The V segment lost 2 bases and the J segment 4 bases; nucleotides outside the gene matches: 1. The CDR3 spans 13 residues. The germline gives CDR1 MNHEY, CDR2 SMNVEV (reference sequence). The CDR3: CASSLGTAYGYTF. Written as DNA, the CDR3 is TGTGCCAGCAGTTTAGGGACAGCCTATGGCTACACCTTC.

The chain joins TRBV11-2 to TRBJ2-1, with 7 bases identical to TRBD2. The CDR3 is 14 amino acids. The germline V gene has CDR1 SGHAT and CDR2 FQNNGV. Trimming removed 1 base from V and 5 bases from J; junction bases left unmatched: 2. CDR3 protein: CASSLALADNEQFF. Here the CDR3 DNA reads TGTGCCAGCAGCTTAGCTCTAGCGGACAATGAGCAGTTCTTC. Full variable domain (remainder filled in from reference TRBV11-2 and TRBJ2-1): EAGVAQSPRYKIIEKRQSVAFWCNPISGHATLYWYQQILGQGPKLLIQFQNNGVVDDSQLPKDRFSAERLKGVDSTLKIQPAKLEDSAVYLCASSLALADNEQFFGPGTRLTVL.

This clone occurred a few times. The chain links TRBV5-1 to TRBJ2-2; 10 nucleotides match TRBD1. The CDR3 consists of 15 residues. In germline, CDR1 is SGHRS, CDR2 YFSETQ. Trimming removed 3 bases from V and 3 bases from J; junction bases left unmatched: 2. CDR3 in amino acids: CASSWTGGYTGELFF. The CDR3 nucleotides are TGCGCCAGCAGCTGGACAGGGGGTTACACCGGGGAGCTGTTTTTT.

This clone has just one count. V usage is TRBV28 and J usage is TRBJ2-6; TRBD1 matches at 8 bases. This CDR3 has 20 residues. Germline V CDR1 and CDR2: MDHEN, SYDVKM. V lost 4 bases and J lost 0; bases outside the gene matches: 14. For the CDR3, the DNA is TGTGCCAGCAGTTCCGGTCACTGGACAGGGTATTACTCTGGGGCCAACGTCCTGACTTTC. It translates to CASSSGHWTGYYSGANVLTF.

The genes are TRBV11-2 and TRBJ2-1; tentatively, D is TRBD2 (5 bases). The CDR3 totals 15 residues. V lost 5 bases and J lost 0, with 11 bases in between. Germline V gene data show CDR1 as SGHAT and CDR2 as FQNNGV. The chain's CDR3 is CASSRGASSYNEQFF. The CDR3 DNA sequence: TGTGCCAGCAGCCGGGGAGCTAGCTCCTACAATGAGCAGTTCTTC.

The J gene is TRBJ2-7, the V gene TRBV5-1, with 9 bases aligning to TRBD1. Germline V gene data show CDR1 as SGHRS and CDR2 as YFSETQ. The length of the CDR3 is 17 residues. The trim removed 0 bases at V and 2 bases at J, leaving 9 bases unmatched. CDR3 amino acids: CASSLAGGQGEAYEQYF. The CDR3, as DNA: TGCGCCAGCAGCTTGGCCGGGGGACAGGGTGAGGCCTACGAGCAGTACTTC.

This clone was detected once. The chain links TRBV19 to TRBJ2-3; D is perhaps TRBD2 (7 bases). Trimming pared 3 bases from V and 6 bases from J, leaving 13 bases between. The CDR3 totals 14 residues. Germline lookup yields CDR1 LNHDA and CDR2 SQIVND (reference sequence). The CDR3 sequence is CASSMDGGLDTQYF. Written as DNA, the CDR3 is TGTGCCAGTAGTATGGACGGGGGGCTTGATACGCAGTATTTT.

The chain links TRBV11-3 to TRBJ1-1, with a weak D call TRBD1 (5 bases). V lost 5 bases and J 0 bases, leaving 7 bases between the germline ends. The CDR3 runs to 13 residues. The germline V gene has CDR1 SGHNT and CDR2 YENEEA. The DNA of the CDR3 is TGTGCCAGCAGCCCGACAGTGAACACTGAAGCTTTCTTT. Translating it yields CASSPTVNTEAFF. The whole variable domain, filled in from reference TRBV11-3 and TRBJ1-1, reads EAGVVQSPRYKIIEKKQPVAFWCNPISGHNTLYWYLQNLGQGPELLIRYENEEAVDDSQLPKDRFSAERLKGVDSTLKIQPAELGDSAVYLCASSPTVNTEAFFGQGTRLTVV.

CDR3 in DNA: TGTGCCAGTAGTATAATAGGGACTTATAGCAATCAGCCCCAGCATTTT. Protein sequence: CASSIIGTYSNQPQHF. J is TRBJ1-5 and V is TRBV19, with D possibly TRBD1 on 5 matching bases. The length of the CDR3 is 16 residues. Germline-derived CDR1 and CDR2 are LNHDA and SQIVND (reference sequence). Trimming shortened V by 2 bases and J by 0 bases, and 11 bases separated the two germline ends. Complete variable domain (other parts from reference TRBV19 and TRBJ1-5): DGGITQSPKYLFRKEGQNVTLSCEQNLNHDAMYWYRQDPGQGLRLIYYSQIVNDFQKGDIAEGYSVSREKKESFPLTVTSAQKNPTAFYLCASSIIGTYSNQPQHFGDGTRLSIL.

The chain links TRBV9 to TRBJ1-1, with a tentative D call TRBD1 (5 bases). Germline-derived CDR1 and CDR2 are SGDLS and YYNGEE. The CDR3 is 14 residues long. V lost 0 bases to trimming and J lost 6 bases, with 12 bases between them. For the CDR3, the DNA is TGTGCCAGCAGCGTAGCAGGGAAATCGGCTGAAGCTTTCTTT. Translating it yields CASSVAGKSAEAFF. The whole variable domain, remainder taken from reference TRBV9 and TRBJ1-1, is DSGVTQTPKHLITATGQRVTLRCSPRSGDLSVYWYQQSLDQGLQFLIQYYNGEERAKGNILERFSAQQFPDLHSELNLSSLELGDSALYFCASSVAGKSAEAFFGQGTRLTVV.

The DNA for the CDR3 is TGTGCCAGCTCCCAGGATGTCTATGGCTACACCTTC. Protein: CASSQDVYGYTF. V usage is TRBV18 and J usage is TRBJ1-2; no clear D gene. Trimming took off 6 bases at V and 4 bases at J, with 9 bases between the two ends. Germline values: CDR1 KGHSH, CDR2 LQKENI. The CDR3 sequence is 12 residues long. The complete variable domain, with remaining parts taken from reference TRBV18 and TRBJ1-2, reads NAGVMQNPRHLVRRRGQEARLRCSPMKGHSHVYWYRQLPEEGLKFMVYLQKENIIDESGMPKERFSAEFPKEGPSILRIQQVVRGDSAAYFCASSQDVYGYTFGSGTRLTVV.

This chain uses TRBV5-4 with TRBJ1-3; D perhaps matches TRBD1 (5 bases). Trimming pared 0 bases from V and 7 bases from J, leaving 14 bases between. The germline V gene has CDR1 SGHNT and CDR2 YYREEE (reference sequence). The CDR3 loop spans 15 amino acids. The CDR3 loop is CASSLDAGRENTIYF. The CDR3 DNA is TGTGCCAGCAGCTTGGATGCGGGACGTGAGAACACCATATATTTT.

In the case of this clone: The sample carries other DNA sequences with the same CDR3. The gene calls are TRBV3-1 (or the pseudogene TRBV3-2) and TRBJ1-1; 7 positions agree with TRBD1. The V gene end was trimmed by 0 bases and the J gene end by 4 bases; junction bases not matched to a gene: 2. Looked up from germline, CDR1 is LGHDT and CDR2 is YNNKEL (reference sequence). This CDR3 has 14 amino acids. The CDR3, as DNA: TGTGCCAGCAGCCAAGATCCAGGGGGCACTGAAGCTTTCTTT. Protein product: CASSQDPGGTEAFF.

The genes are TRBV7-8 and TRBJ1-3; a weak D match, TRBD1 (6 bases). The V gene's germline CDR1 is SGHVS and CDR2 FQNEAQ. V dropped 6 bases and J dropped 0 bases, with 21 bases sitting between them. CDR3 length: 18 residues. The CDR3, as DNA: TGTGCCAGCAGTCTTTTTGGTGTTAGGGGGTCCTCTGGAAACACCATATATTTT. The encoded protein is CASSLFGVRGSSGNTIYF. The entire variable domain, with the rest obtained from reference TRBV7-8 and TRBJ1-3, is as follows: GAGVSQSPRYKVAKRGQDVALRCDPISGHVSLFWYQQALGQGPEFLTYFQNEAQLDKSGLPSDRFFAERPEGSVSTLKIQRTQQEDSAVYLCASSLFGVRGSSGNTIYFGEGSWLTVV.

DNA of the CDR3: TGTGCCAGCAGTGGGGCTAGCGGGAGGTCCTACAATGAGCAGTTCTTC. Amino acids: CASSGASGRSYNEQFF. The V gene is TRBV6-4, the J gene TRBJ2-1; 11 bases line up with TRBD2. Trimming at V came to 4 bases and at J to 1 base, leaving 3 bases not matched to a gene. CDR1 and CDR2 (germline): MRHNA, SNTAGT. The CDR3 extends over 16 amino acids.